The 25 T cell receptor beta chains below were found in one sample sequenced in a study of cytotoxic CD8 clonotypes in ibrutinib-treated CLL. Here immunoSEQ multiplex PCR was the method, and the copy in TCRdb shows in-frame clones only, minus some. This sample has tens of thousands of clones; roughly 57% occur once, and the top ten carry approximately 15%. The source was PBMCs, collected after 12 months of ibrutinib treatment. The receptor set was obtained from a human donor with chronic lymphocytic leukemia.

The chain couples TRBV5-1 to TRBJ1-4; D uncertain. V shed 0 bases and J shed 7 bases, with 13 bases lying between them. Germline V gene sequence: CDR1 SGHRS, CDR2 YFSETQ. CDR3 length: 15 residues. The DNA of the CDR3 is TGCGCCAGCAGCTTGGCCTGGGGAGATGGTGAAAAACTGTTTTTT. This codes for CASSLAWGDGEKLFF.

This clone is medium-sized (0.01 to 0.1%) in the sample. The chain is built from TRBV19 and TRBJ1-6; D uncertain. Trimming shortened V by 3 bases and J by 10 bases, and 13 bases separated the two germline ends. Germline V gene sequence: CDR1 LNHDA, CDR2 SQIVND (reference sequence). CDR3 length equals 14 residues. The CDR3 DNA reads TGTGCCAGTAGTATCATTCTTGGACGCTCACCCCTCCACTTT. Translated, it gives CASSIILGRSPLHF.

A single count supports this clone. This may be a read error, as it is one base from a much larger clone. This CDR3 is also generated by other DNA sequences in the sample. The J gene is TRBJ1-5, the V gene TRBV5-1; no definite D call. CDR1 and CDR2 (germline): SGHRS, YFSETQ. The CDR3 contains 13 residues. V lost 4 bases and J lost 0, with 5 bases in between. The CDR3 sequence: CASSLDSNQPQHF. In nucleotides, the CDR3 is TGCGCCAGCAGCCTGGATAGCAATCAGCCCCAGCATTTT.

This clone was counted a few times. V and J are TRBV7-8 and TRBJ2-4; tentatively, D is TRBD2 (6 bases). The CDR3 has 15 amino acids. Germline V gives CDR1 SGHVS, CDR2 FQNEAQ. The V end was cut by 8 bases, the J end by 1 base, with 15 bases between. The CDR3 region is CASEEGSRAKNIQYF. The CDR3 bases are TGTGCCAGCGAGGAGGGGAGTAGGGCCAAAAACATTCAGTACTTC.

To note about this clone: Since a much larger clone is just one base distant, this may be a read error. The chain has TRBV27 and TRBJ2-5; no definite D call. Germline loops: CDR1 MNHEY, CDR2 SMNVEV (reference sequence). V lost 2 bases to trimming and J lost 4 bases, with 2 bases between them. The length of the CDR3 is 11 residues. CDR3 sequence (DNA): TGTGCCAGCAGTTTAGGAGAGACCCAGTACTTC. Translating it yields CASSLGETQYF.

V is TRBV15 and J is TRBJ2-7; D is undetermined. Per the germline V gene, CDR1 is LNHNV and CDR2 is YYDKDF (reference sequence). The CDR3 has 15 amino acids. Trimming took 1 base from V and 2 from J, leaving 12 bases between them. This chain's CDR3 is CATSRGPREAYEQYF. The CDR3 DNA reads TGTGCCACCAGCAGAGGCCCTAGGGAAGCCTACGAGCAGTACTTC.

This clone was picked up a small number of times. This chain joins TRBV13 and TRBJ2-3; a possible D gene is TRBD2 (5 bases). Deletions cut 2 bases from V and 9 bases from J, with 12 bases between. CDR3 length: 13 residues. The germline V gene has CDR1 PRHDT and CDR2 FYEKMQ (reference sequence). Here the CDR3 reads CASSLRLAVTQYF. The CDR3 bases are TGTGCCAGCAGCTTAAGGCTAGCAGTGACGCAGTATTTT.

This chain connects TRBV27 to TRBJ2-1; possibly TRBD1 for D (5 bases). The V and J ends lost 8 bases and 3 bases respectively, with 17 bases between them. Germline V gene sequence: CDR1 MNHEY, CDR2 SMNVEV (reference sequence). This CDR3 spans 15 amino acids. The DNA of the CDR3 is TGTGCCAGCGGTATTGGGGCCCGCTACTACAATGAGCAGTTCTTC. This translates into CASGIGARYYNEQFF.

The CDR3 sequence is CASSIKGQGANEQFF. In nucleotides, the CDR3 is TGTGCCAGTAGTATTAAGGGACAGGGGGCCAATGAGCAGTTCTTC. V gene TRBV19 combines with J gene TRBJ2-1, with 12 bases that match TRBD1. The CDR3 is made up of 15 amino acids. J lost 6 bases, V lost 3 bases, and 3 bases had no gene match. Germline lookup yields CDR1 LNHDA and CDR2 SQIVND (reference sequence).

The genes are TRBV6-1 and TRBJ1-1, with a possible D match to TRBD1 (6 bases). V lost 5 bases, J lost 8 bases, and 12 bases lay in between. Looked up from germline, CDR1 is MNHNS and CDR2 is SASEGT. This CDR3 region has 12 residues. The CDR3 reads CASSQGGREAFF. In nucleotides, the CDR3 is TGTGCCAGCAGTCAAGGGGGGAGGGAAGCTTTCTTT.

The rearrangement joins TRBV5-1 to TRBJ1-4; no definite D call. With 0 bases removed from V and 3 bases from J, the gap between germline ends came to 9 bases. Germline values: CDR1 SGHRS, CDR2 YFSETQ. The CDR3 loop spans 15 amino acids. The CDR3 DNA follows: TGCGCCAGCAGCTTGGCGGGGATATCTAATGAAAAACTGTTTTTT. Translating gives CASSLAGISNEKLFF.

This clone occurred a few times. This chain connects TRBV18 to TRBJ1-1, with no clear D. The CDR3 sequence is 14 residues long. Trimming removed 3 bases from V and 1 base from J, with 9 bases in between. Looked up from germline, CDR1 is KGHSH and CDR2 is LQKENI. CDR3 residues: CASSPKGGNTEAFF. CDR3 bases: TGTGCCAGCTCACCGAAAGGAGGGAACACTGAAGCTTTCTTT.

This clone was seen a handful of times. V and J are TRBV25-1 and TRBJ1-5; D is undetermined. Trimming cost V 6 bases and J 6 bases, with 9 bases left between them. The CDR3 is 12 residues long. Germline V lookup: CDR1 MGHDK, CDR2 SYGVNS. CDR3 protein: CASRLRGQPQHF. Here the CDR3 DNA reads TGTGCCAGCAGATTACGGGGTCAGCCCCAGCATTTT.

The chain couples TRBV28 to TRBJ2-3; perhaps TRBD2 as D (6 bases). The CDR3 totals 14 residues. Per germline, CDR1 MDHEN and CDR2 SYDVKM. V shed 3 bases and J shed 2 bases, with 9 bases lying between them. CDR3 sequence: CASSLSRDTDTQYF. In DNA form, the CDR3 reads TGTGCCAGCAGTTTGTCGCGGGACACAGATACGCAGTATTTT.

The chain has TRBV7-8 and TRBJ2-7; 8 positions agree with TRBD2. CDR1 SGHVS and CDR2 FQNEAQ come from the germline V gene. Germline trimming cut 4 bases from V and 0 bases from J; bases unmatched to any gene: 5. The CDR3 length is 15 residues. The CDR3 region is CASSSEGTSSYEQYF. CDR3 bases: TGTGCCAGCAGCTCCGAAGGGACTAGCTCCTACGAGCAGTACTTC.

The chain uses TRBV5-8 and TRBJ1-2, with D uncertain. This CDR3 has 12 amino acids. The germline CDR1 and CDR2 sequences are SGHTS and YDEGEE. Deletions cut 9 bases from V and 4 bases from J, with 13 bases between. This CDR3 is CATSRSGYGYTF. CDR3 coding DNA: TGTGCCACCTCCCGGAGTGGCTATGGCTACACCTTC. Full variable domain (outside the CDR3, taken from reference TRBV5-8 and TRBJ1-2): EAGVTQSPTHLIKTRGQQATLRCSPISGHTSVYWYQQALGLGLQFLLWYDEGEERNRGNFPPRFSGRQFPNYSSELNVNALELEDSALYLCATSRSGYGYTFGSGTRLTVV.

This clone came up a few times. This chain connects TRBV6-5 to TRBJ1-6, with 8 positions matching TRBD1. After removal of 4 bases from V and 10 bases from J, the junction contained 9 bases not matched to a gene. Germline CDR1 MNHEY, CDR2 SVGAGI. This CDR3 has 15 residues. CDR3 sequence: CASSSLQGAGSPLHF. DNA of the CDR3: TGTGCCAGCAGTTCCCTCCAGGGGGCAGGATCACCCCTCCACTTT.

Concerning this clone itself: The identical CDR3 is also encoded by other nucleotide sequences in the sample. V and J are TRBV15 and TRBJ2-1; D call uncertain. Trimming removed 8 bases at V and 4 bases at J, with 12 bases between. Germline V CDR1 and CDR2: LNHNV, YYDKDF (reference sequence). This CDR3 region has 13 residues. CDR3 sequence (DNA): TGTGCCACCTCCGCCCGGCGGTACAATGAGCAGTTCTTC. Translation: CATSARRYNEQFF.

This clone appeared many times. Here the CDR3 reads CASIGQGASGAFF. CDR3 sequence (DNA): TGTGCCAGTATCGGACAGGGGGCTTCGGGAGCTTTCTTT. J is TRBJ1-1 and V is TRBV19, with 11 nucleotides matching TRBD1. Unmatched junction bases numbered 8, after V lost 7 bases and J lost 10 bases. Germline CDR1 is LNHDA and CDR2 is SQIVND (reference sequence). The CDR3 runs 13 residues.

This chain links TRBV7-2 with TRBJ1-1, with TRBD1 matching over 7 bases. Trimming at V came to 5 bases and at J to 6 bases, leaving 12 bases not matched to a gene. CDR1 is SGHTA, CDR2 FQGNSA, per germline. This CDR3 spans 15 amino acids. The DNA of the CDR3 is TGTGCCAGCAGCCCTCGGGACAGAGGATACCCTGAAGCTTTCTTT. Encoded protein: CASSPRDRGYPEAFF.

CDR3 region: CAISESLGFDEKLFF. The DNA of the CDR3 is TGTGCCATCAGTGAGTCCCTGGGTTTTGATGAAAAACTGTTTTTT. The J gene is TRBJ1-4, the V gene TRBV10-3; the D is unclear. This CDR3 region has 15 residues. With 0 bases removed from V and 6 bases from J, the gap between germline ends came to 11 bases. Germline CDR1 reads ENHRY; CDR2 reads SYGVKD.

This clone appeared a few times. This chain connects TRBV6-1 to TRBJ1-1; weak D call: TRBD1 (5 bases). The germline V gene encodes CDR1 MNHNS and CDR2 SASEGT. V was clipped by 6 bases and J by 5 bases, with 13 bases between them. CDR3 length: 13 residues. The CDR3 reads CASRADSRTEAFF. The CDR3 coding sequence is TGTGCCAGCAGGGCCGACAGTCGGACTGAAGCTTTCTTT.

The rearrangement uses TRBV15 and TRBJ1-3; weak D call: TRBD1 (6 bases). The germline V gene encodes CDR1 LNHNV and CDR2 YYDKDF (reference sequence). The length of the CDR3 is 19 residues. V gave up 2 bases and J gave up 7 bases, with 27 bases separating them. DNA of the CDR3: TGTGCCACCAGCAGATGGATCACCGGGACACCGGTCCTTATGAACACCATATATTTT. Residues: CATSRWITGTPVLMNTIYF.

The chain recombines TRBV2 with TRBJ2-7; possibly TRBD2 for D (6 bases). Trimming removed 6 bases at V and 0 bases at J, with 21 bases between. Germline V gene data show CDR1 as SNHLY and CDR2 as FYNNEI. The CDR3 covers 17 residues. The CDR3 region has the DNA TGTGCCAGCAGCATCACTACCGGGACTCCCAGCTCCTACGAGCAGTACTTC. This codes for CASSITTGTPSSYEQYF. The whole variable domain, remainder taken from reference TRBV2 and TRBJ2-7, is EPEVTQTPSHQVTQMGQEVILRCVPISNHLYFYWYRQILGQKVEFLVSFYNNEISEKSEIFDDQFSVERPDGSNFTLKIRSTKLEDSAMYFCASSITTGTPSSYEQYFGPGTRLTVT.

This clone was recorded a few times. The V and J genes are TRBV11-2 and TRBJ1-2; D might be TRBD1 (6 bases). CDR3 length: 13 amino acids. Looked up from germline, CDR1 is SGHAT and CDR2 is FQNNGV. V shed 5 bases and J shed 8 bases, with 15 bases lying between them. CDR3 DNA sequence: TGTGCCAGCAGCATCAGGGGTCTCAGGGGCTACACCTTC. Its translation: CASSIRGLRGYTF.